Below, 25 T cell receptor beta chains from the same sample are listed, as sequenced in a study of OX40 agonist ivuxolimab in advanced cancers. Libraries were made using the immunoSEQ multiplex PCR assay. TCRdb's version of the immuneACCESS table is confined to in-frame rearrangements and falls short of the full clone set. An unresolved V gene accounts for under half of the shortfall where checked; the remainder is of unknown origin. This sample gives approximately 72,000 clones in total; about 86% of them show up just once. Of the sample, 0.8% to 0.9% falls within the top ten clones. The sample consisted of CD4+ or CD8+ T cells sorted from blood, taken in a trial of the OX40 agonist ivuxolimab. These receptor sequences come from an adult with an advanced solid tumor such as melanoma, head and neck, liver or kidney cancer.

The rearrangement joins TRBV6-5 to TRBJ1-4, with D possibly matching TRBD1 (5 bases). The germline gives CDR1 MNHEY, CDR2 SVGAGI. Trimming left V 0 bases short and J 6 bases short, with 11 bases between. This CDR3 has 15 amino acids. CDR3 nucleotides: TGTGCCAGCAGTTACTCAGGGGCAGGGCATGAAAAACTGTTTTTT. It codes for CASSYSGAGHEKLFF.

V usage is TRBV11-3 and J usage is TRBJ1-1; D is unresolved. The CDR3 sequence is 13 residues long. Germline V CDR1 and CDR2: SGHNT, YENEEA. Deletions cut 3 bases from V and 2 bases from J, with 7 bases between. The CDR3 DNA reads as TGTGCCAGCAGCTTCGCAGAAAACACTGAAGCTTTCTTT. This gives the protein CASSFAENTEAFF.

The sample holds a few counts of this clone. The chain carries TRBV5-6 and TRBJ2-4; D might be TRBD1 (6 bases). The CDR3 covers 16 residues. Germline-derived CDR1 and CDR2 are SGHDT and YYEEEE. V lost 4 bases to trimming and J lost 3 bases, with 17 bases between them. CDR3 bases: TGTGCCAGCAGCAACAGGGATGCGAGGATCAAAAACATTCAGTACTTC. Encoded protein: CASSNRDARIKNIQYF.

This chain joins TRBV19 and TRBJ1-1; no clear D gene. The CDR3 extends over 13 amino acids. V was clipped by 7 bases and J by 0 bases, with 9 bases between them. Germline V gene lookup returns CDR1 LNHDA and CDR2 SQIVND (reference sequence). CDR3 region: CASNDYMNTEAFF. CDR3 coding DNA: TGTGCCAGTAATGACTACATGAACACTGAAGCTTTCTTT.

CDR3 loop: CASSPETGPYGYTF. The CDR3 nucleotides are TGTGCCAGTAGTCCCGAGACAGGCCCCTATGGCTACACCTTC. V gene TRBV19 combines with J gene TRBJ1-2, with D maybe TRBD1 (6 bases). Trimming pared 5 bases from V and 4 bases from J, leaving 14 bases between. The CDR3 totals 14 residues. Germline CDR1 and CDR2: LNHDA and SQIVND (reference sequence).

The CDR3 DNA reads TGTGCCAGCTCGGAAATAACCTACAATGAGCAGTTCTTC. It codes for CASSEITYNEQFF. The chain employs TRBV5-4 and TRBJ2-1, with D uncertain. V dropped 7 bases and J dropped 2 bases, with 10 bases sitting between them. The CDR3 extends over 13 amino acids. The V gene's germline CDR1 is SGHNT and CDR2 YYREEE (reference sequence).

This chain joins TRBV29-1 and TRBJ2-1, with D unclear. CDR3 length: 13 residues. With 4 bases removed from V and 5 bases from J, the gap between germline ends came to 12 bases. Germline CDR1 reads SQVTM; CDR2 reads ANQGSEA. The CDR3 is CSVVGRANNEQFF. CDR3 DNA sequence: TGCAGCGTTGTTGGTAGGGCAAACAATGAGCAGTTCTTC.

The chain recombines TRBV7-9 with TRBJ2-5, with D hard to call. V dropped 1 base and J dropped 2 bases, with 8 bases sitting between them. This CDR3 is built from 14 residues. Germline assignment: CDR1 SEHNR and CDR2 FQNEAQ (reference sequence). The CDR3 is CASSLGTVQETQYF. Here the CDR3 DNA reads TGTGCCAGCAGCTTAGGGACGGTGCAAGAGACCCAGTACTTC. The full variable domain, completed using reference TRBV7-9 and TRBJ2-5, is DTGVSQNPRHKITKRGQNVTFRCDPISEHNRLYWYRQTLGQGPEFLTYFQNEAQLEKSRLLSDRFSAERPKGSFSTLEIQRTEQGDSAMYLCASSLGTVQETQYFGPGTRLLVL.

V is TRBV7-6 and J is TRBJ1-2; 7 bases fit TRBD1. Unmatched junction bases numbered 18, after V lost 5 bases and J lost 6 bases. The CDR3 has 17 amino acids. Germline V gene lookup returns CDR1 SGHVS and CDR2 FNYEAQ. Here the CDR3 reads CASSLLGQLSDKNGYTF. CDR3 nucleotides: TGTGCCAGCAGCCTACTGGGACAGCTATCCGATAAGAATGGCTACACCTTC.

The chain recombines TRBV6-6 with TRBJ1-5; 10 nucleotides align to TRBD1. The CDR3 is 15 amino acids. Trimming took 5 bases from V and 3 from J; bases not matched to a gene: 4. Germline CDR1 reads MNHNY; CDR2 reads SVGAGI (reference sequence). CDR3 protein: CASSRTGGLNQPQHF. Written as DNA, the CDR3 is TGTGCCAGCAGTAGGACAGGGGGTCTCAATCAGCCCCAGCATTTT.

This clone was seen just once. The chain carries TRBV5-1 and TRBJ2-3, with TRBD1 matching 7 bases. V lost 4 bases, J lost 2 bases, and 4 bases stayed unmatched. The CDR3 spans 14 residues. Germline V gene lookup returns CDR1 SGHRS and CDR2 YFSETQ. The CDR3: CASSRGGFTDTQYF. The CDR3 DNA sequence: TGCGCCAGCAGCCGAGGGGGCTTCACAGATACGCAGTATTTT.

This rearrangement joins TRBV15 to TRBJ1-6; 7 positions match TRBD1. The germline V gene has CDR1 LNHNV and CDR2 YYDKDF (reference sequence). After removal of 1 base from V and 10 bases from J, the junction contained 7 bases not matched to a gene. The CDR3 contains 15 residues. The CDR3 loop reads CATSRGDRVESPLHF. Written as DNA, the CDR3 is TGTGCCACCAGCAGAGGCGACAGGGTCGAATCACCCCTCCACTTT.

In this sample, this clone turned up once. The CDR3 nucleotides read TGTGCCAGTAGTATACAAGGCGGGAGGGCCACCGAGCAGTACTTC. It translates to CASSIQGGRATEQYF. The chain has TRBV19 and TRBJ2-7; 9 bases map to TRBD2. V was pared by 2 bases and J by 6 bases, with 8 bases of the junction left unmatched. In germline, CDR1 is LNHDA, CDR2 SQIVND (reference sequence). CDR3 size: 15 residues.

The chain is built from TRBV4-3 and TRBJ1-1, with D possibly being TRBD1 (6 bases). The length of the CDR3 is 16 residues. CDR1 and CDR2 (germline): LGHNA, YSLEER. With 1 base removed from V and 8 bases from J, the gap between germline ends came to 20 bases. CDR3 nucleotide sequence: TGCGCCAGCAGCCAAGCGGGCAGGGGCCCTTTAAGCGAAGCTTTCTTT. It encodes CASSQAGRGPLSEAFF.

V gene TRBV11-3 combines with J gene TRBJ2-1; 16 bases match TRBD2. The CDR3 has 19 amino acids. The junction had 8 bases not matched to a gene; V was cut back by 1 base and J by 5 bases. Germline-derived CDR1 and CDR2 are SGHNT and YENEEA. CDR3 loop: CASSLAGTSGGAVNNEQFF. The CDR3 DNA follows: TGTGCCAGCAGCTTAGCAGGGACTAGCGGGGGGGCCGTTAACAATGAGCAGTTCTTC.

CDR3 amino acids: CASSIAGGLGNQPQHF. The CDR3, as DNA: TGTGCCAGTAGTATTGCGGGCGGATTGGGCAATCAGCCCCAGCATTTT. The chain recombines TRBV19 with TRBJ1-5; D is unresolved. This CDR3 is built from 16 residues. Trimming pared 3 bases from V and 2 bases from J, leaving 14 bases between. Germline CDR1 LNHDA, CDR2 SQIVND (reference sequence).

This chain connects TRBV7-3 to TRBJ1-2; 9 nucleotides agree with TRBD1. The germline gives CDR1 SGHTA, CDR2 FQGTGA. The CDR3 consists of 14 residues. V was pared by 6 bases and J by 3 bases, with 5 bases of the junction left unmatched. The CDR3 region has the DNA TGTGCCAGCAGGCCACAGGGGGCGGACTATGGCTACACCTTC. This translates into CASRPQGADYGYTF.

This clone was seen once. This chain connects TRBV6-5 to TRBJ2-7; D is uncertain. CDR3 size: 13 residues. Trimming removed 5 bases at V and 2 bases at J, with 10 bases between. CDR1 is MNHEY, CDR2 SVGAGI, per germline. In DNA form, the CDR3 reads TGTGCCAGCAGTGACAACAGACCCTACGAGCAGTACTTC. Residues: CASSDNRPYEQYF.

The CDR3 here is CATYLGGSSGANVLTF. The CDR3 region has the DNA TGTGCCACCTACCTGGGGGGCTCCTCTGGGGCCAACGTCCTGACTTTC. This rearrangement joins TRBV6-6 to TRBJ2-6; D might be TRBD1 or TRBD2, each matching 6 bases. The CDR3 totals 16 residues. The germline CDR1 and CDR2 sequences are MNHNY and SVGAGI (reference sequence). Trimming took 10 bases from V and 0 from J, leaving 16 bases between them.

The chain combines TRBV4-3 with TRBJ1-3; 7 nucleotides align to TRBD1. CDR1 LGHNA and CDR2 YSLEER come from the germline V gene. The V segment lost 0 bases and the J segment 8 bases; nucleotides outside the gene matches: 10. The CDR3 covers 16 residues. The CDR3 nucleotides read TGCGCCAGCAGCCAAGATCTCGGGGCAGGGGGAGACACCATATATTTT. This translates into CASSQDLGAGGDTIYF.

This clone was observed a single time. The chain couples TRBV9 to TRBJ2-2; D may match TRBD1 or TRBD2 (5 bases each). Germline lookup yields CDR1 SGDLS and CDR2 YYNGEE. This CDR3 comprises 14 residues. Trimming stripped 3 bases from V and 5 bases from J, with 11 bases between. CDR3: CASSAVGVTGELFF. The CDR3 DNA is TGTGCCAGCAGCGCCGTGGGGGTTACCGGGGAGCTGTTTTTT.

V and J are TRBV5-1 and TRBJ2-1; 8 nucleotides agree with TRBD2. The CDR3 has 15 amino acids. Germline CDR1 is SGHRS and CDR2 is YFSETQ. Germline trimming cut 0 bases from V and 9 bases from J; bases unmatched to any gene: 8. The DNA for the CDR3 is TGCGCCAGCAGCTTGGGGGCTAGCGGGTACTCTGAGCAGTTCTTC. Translation gives CASSLGASGYSEQFF.

This clone was seen once. The V gene is TRBV4-2, the J gene TRBJ1-3, with D possibly matching TRBD1 (6 bases). The CDR3 totals 17 residues. V dropped 4 bases and J dropped 0 bases, with 16 bases sitting between them. Germline V gene data show CDR1 as LGHNA and CDR2 as YNFKEQ. The CDR3: CASSRTTGSYSGNTIYF. DNA for the CDR3: TGTGCCAGCAGCCGAACGACAGGTTCCTACTCTGGAAACACCATATATTTT.

The chain recombines TRBV7-3 with TRBJ2-7; D remains unclear. This CDR3 comprises 18 residues. Germline V lookup: CDR1 SGHTA, CDR2 FQGTGA. Deletions cut 1 base from V and 3 bases from J, with 22 bases between. CDR3 DNA sequence: TGTGCCAGCAGCTTAATAGTTTTCCCGACGTCTAAATGCTACGAGCAGTACTTC. Its protein product is CASSLIVFPTSKCYEQYF.

The chain carries TRBV2 and TRBJ1-6; 9 bases are shared with TRBD1. CDR3 size: 12 residues. V gave up 10 bases and J gave up 10 bases; unmatched junction bases: 5. Germline assignment: CDR1 SNHLY and CDR2 FYNNEI. The CDR3 DNA reads as TGTGCCACAGGGACAGGGACCTCACCCCTCCACTTT. Its protein product is CATGTGTSPLHF. Variable domain in full (rest from reference TRBV2 and TRBJ1-6): EPEVTQTPSHQVTQMGQEVILRCVPISNHLYFYWYRQILGQKVEFLVSFYNNEISEKSEIFDDQFSVERPDGSNFTLKIRSTKLEDSAMYFCATGTGTSPLHFGNGTRLTVT.